The 26 T cell receptor beta chains presented below share a single source sample, sequenced in a study of shared clonotypes between healthy human individuals. Clones were read by immunoSEQ multiplex PCR, and TCRdb kept only the in-frame ones, dropping some. Of some 380,000 clones in the sample, 96% were seen once. Sequencing used memory CD8+ T cells sorted from blood. Subset: CD45RO+ cells pooled with CCR7-negative TemRA cells. These receptors were obtained from a man in his thirties or forties in good health.

J is TRBJ1-2 and V is TRBV18; D is unresolved. The germline V and J ends were trimmed by 6 bases and 2 bases, with 13 bases remaining between them. This CDR3 contains 14 residues. The V gene's germline CDR1 is KGHSH and CDR2 LQKENI. The DNA for the CDR3 is TGTGCCAGCTCTCCAGGCGCGTCGAACTATGGCTACACCTTC. This encodes CASSPGASNYGYTF.

The V and J genes are TRBV4-1 and TRBJ2-4; D perhaps matches TRBD1 (7 bases). CDR1 and CDR2 (germline): MGHRA, YSYEKL. CDR3 length: 17 amino acids. Trimming stripped 1 base from V and 0 bases from J, with 13 bases between. This CDR3 reads CASSQGQGGIAKNIQYF. The CDR3, as DNA: TGCGCCAGCAGCCAAGGACAGGGCGGGATAGCCAAAAACATTCAGTACTTC.

The chain carries TRBV7-6 and TRBJ2-7; 9 bases map to TRBD2. Germline V CDR1 and CDR2: SGHVS, FNYEAQ. The CDR3 runs 13 residues. V lost 5 bases and J lost 6; bases outside the gene matches: 5. The CDR3 here is CASSPEAGGEQYF. The CDR3 region has the DNA TGTGCCAGCAGCCCCGAAGCGGGAGGCGAGCAGTACTTC.

The chain couples TRBV28 to TRBJ2-7, with TRBD1 identical over 8 bases. J was trimmed by 2 bases and V by 2 bases; bases with no gene match: 14. Germline-derived CDR1 and CDR2 are MDHEN and SYDVKM. The CDR3 is 18 residues long. CDR3 DNA sequence: TGTGCCAGCAGTTTAGTACGTTTTCTGGACAGGGCCACCTACGAGCAGTACTTC. Residues: CASSLVRFLDRATYEQYF.

The chain employs TRBV23-1 and TRBJ2-2, with TRBD2 matching 16 bases. TRBV23-1 is labeled an ORF, and its function is uncertain. This CDR3 is built from 20 residues. V gave up 0 bases and J gave up 3 bases; unmatched junction bases: 7. The CDR3 region has the DNA TGCGCCAGCAGTCAATCGACCGGGACTAGCGGGAGGGATGACACCGGGGAGCTGTTTTTT. Encoded protein: CASSQSTGTSGRDDTGELFF.

The J gene is TRBJ2-5, the V gene TRBV28; D is ambiguous. The germline gives CDR1 MDHEN, CDR2 SYDVKM. This CDR3 contains 12 residues. Trimming removed 5 bases at V and 4 bases at J, with 8 bases between. DNA of the CDR3: TGTGCCAGCAGTCGAGAGGTAGAGACCCAGTACTTC. It translates to CASSREVETQYF.

As DNA, the CDR3 is TGTGCCTGGAGTGTCGGTGCTAAAGTGACAGATACGCAGTATTTT. It specifies CAWSVGAKVTDTQYF. The V and J genes are TRBV30 and TRBJ2-3; D not certain. The CDR3 loop spans 15 amino acids. Deletions cut 0 bases from V and 3 bases from J, with 13 bases between. Germline V gene data show CDR1 as GTSNPN and CDR2 as SVGIG (reference sequence). Drawing the rest from reference TRBV30 and TRBJ2-3, the complete variable domain is SQTIHQWPATLVQPVGSPLSLECTVEGTSNPNLYWYRQAAGRGLQLLFYSVGIGQISSEVPQNLSASRPQDRQFILSSKKLLLSDSGFYLCAWSVGAKVTDTQYFGPGTRLTVL.

V is TRBV11-1 and J is TRBJ2-1, with TRBD2 identical over 15 bases. V gave up 4 bases and J gave up 6 bases; unmatched junction bases: 13. Germline CDR1 and CDR2: SGHAT and FQDESV (reference sequence). The CDR3 is made up of 19 amino acids. Here the CDR3 DNA reads TGTGCCAGCAGCTCACGGACTAGCGGGAGGGGGTATAATAGCAATGAGCAGTTCTTC. Translated, it gives CASSSRTSGRGYNSNEQFF.

The chain couples TRBV9 to TRBJ2-5; 10 bases are a match to TRBD2. Per germline, CDR1 SGDLS and CDR2 YYNGEE. With V trimmed by 7 bases and J by 5 bases, 11 bases remained unmatched. The CDR3 spans 15 residues. CDR3 region: CASSTPLAGVETQYF. The DNA of the CDR3 is TGTGCCAGCTCAACACCCCTAGCGGGAGTGGAGACCCAGTACTTC. The whole variable domain, filled in from reference TRBV9 and TRBJ2-5, reads DSGVTQTPKHLITATGQRVTLRCSPRSGDLSVYWYQQSLDQGLQFLIQYYNGEERAKGNILERFSAQQFPDLHSELNLSSLELGDSALYFCASSTPLAGVETQYFGPGTRLLVL.

The rearrangement uses TRBV27 and TRBJ2-2, with 9 positions matching TRBD2. V dropped 3 bases and J dropped 4; count of bases not matched to a gene: 3. The CDR3 has 15 residues. The germline V gene has CDR1 MNHEY and CDR2 SMNVEV (reference sequence). The chain's CDR3 is CASSLTSGGTGELFF. The CDR3 bases are TGTGCCAGCAGTTTGACTAGCGGAGGCACCGGGGAGCTGTTTTTT.

The V call is TRBV28, the J call TRBJ1-1; unclear D gene. V lost 8 bases and J lost 4, with 8 bases in between. Germline V lookup: CDR1 MDHEN, CDR2 SYDVKM. The CDR3 covers 11 residues. The CDR3 nucleotides read TGTGCCAGCTGGACTTTCACTGAAGCTTTCTTT. It encodes CASWTFTEAFF.

The chain carries TRBV27 and TRBJ2-1; D remains unclear. The V end lost 6 bases, the J end lost 6 bases, and 18 bases lay between the germline ends. Germline V lookup: CDR1 MNHEY, CDR2 SMNVEV (reference sequence). This CDR3 has 15 amino acids. The CDR3 region is CASSPWRRTGNEQFF. The CDR3 nucleotides are TGTGCCAGCAGCCCCTGGCGCCGTACCGGCAATGAGCAGTTCTTC.

The CDR3 bases are TGTGCCAGCAGCTCTGGAGGAGGTGGAGGGGGTGCAACCTACGAGCAGTACTTC. This translates into CASSSGGGGGGATYEQYF. V usage is TRBV7-9 and J usage is TRBJ2-7; possibly TRBD1 or TRBD2 for D (6 bases each). Trimming removed 4 bases from V and 2 bases from J, with 24 bases in between. The CDR3 is 18 residues long. Germline CDR1 reads SEHNR; CDR2 reads FQNEAQ (reference sequence).

Written as DNA, the CDR3 is TGTGCCTGGCTCCTTAGAAGGCAGGGCTCAACTAATGAAAAACTGTTTTTT. It translates to CAWLLRRQGSTNEKLFF. This sequence joins TRBV30 and TRBJ1-4, with a weak D call TRBD1 (5 bases). V was clipped by 5 bases and J by 0 bases, with 19 bases between them. The CDR3 sequence is 17 residues long. Germline CDR1 reads GTSNPN; CDR2 reads SVGIG (reference sequence).

The chain employs TRBV28 and TRBJ1-5, with TRBD1 identical over 7 bases. Germline CDR1 reads MDHEN; CDR2 reads SYDVKM. The CDR3 covers 16 residues. Losses at the gene ends were 6 bases for V and 0 bases for J; bases not matched to a gene: 8. CDR3 nucleotide sequence: TGTGCCAGCAGAACCGGGACAGTTTATAGCAATCAGCCCCAGCATTTT. Protein: CASRTGTVYSNQPQHF.

This sequence joins TRBV7-8 and TRBJ2-2; 7 positions match TRBD1. CDR3 length: 16 amino acids. From germline, CDR1 is SGHVS and CDR2 FQNEAQ. With V trimmed by 5 bases and J by 2 bases, 8 bases remained unmatched. The CDR3 region has the DNA TGTGCCAGCAGCCCCCGTCGGGACAGCAACACCGGGGAGCTGTTTTTT. Its protein is CASSPRRDSNTGELFF.

The chain recombines TRBV28 with TRBJ1-1, with TRBD1 matching 12 bases. Germline V gene data show CDR1 as MDHEN and CDR2 as SYDVKM. The junction had 9 bases not matched to a gene; V was cut back by 6 bases and J by 7 bases. The CDR3 extends over 15 amino acids. The CDR3 DNA sequence: TGTGCCAGCAGGATAGGGGACAGGGGGCAGGGTGAAGCTTTCTTT. It yields the protein CASRIGDRGQGEAFF.

V is TRBV6-1 and J is TRBJ2-5; TRBD2 matches 8 bases. The germline V gene encodes CDR1 MNHNS and CDR2 SASEGT. V dropped 2 bases and J dropped 7; count of bases not matched to a gene: 9. There are 15 residues in the CDR3. The CDR3 region is CASSEWRLAMGTQYF. The CDR3 DNA is TGTGCCAGCAGTGAATGGAGACTAGCGATGGGGACCCAGTACTTC.

J is TRBJ2-3 and V is TRBV5-4, with 7 bases matching TRBD2. J lost 1 base, V lost 0 bases, and 5 bases had no gene match. The CDR3 contains 16 residues. The germline V gene has CDR1 SGHNT and CDR2 YYREEE (reference sequence). The CDR3 DNA reads as TGTGCCAGCAGCTTGGAGCGGGGAGAGGGCACAGATACGCAGTATTTT. Translated: CASSLERGEGTDTQYF.

The rearrangement uses TRBV27 and TRBJ2-1; no clear D. Germline V CDR1 and CDR2: MNHEY, SMNVEV (reference sequence). The CDR3 is 13 amino acids. Trimming removed 3 bases from V and 5 bases from J, with 8 bases in between. The CDR3 is CASSLNGHNEQFF. The CDR3 bases are TGTGCCAGCAGTTTGAATGGACACAATGAGCAGTTCTTC.

V gene TRBV10-3 combines with J gene TRBJ2-1; 11 positions match TRBD2. The germline gives CDR1 ENHRY, CDR2 SYGVKD. The CDR3 runs 18 residues. Trimming at V came to 4 bases and at J to 0 bases, leaving 8 bases not matched to a gene. CDR3 in DNA: TGTGCCATCAGTGGTAGCGGGAGGGCTGGAAGCTCCTACAATGAGCAGTTCTTC. Translating it yields CAISGSGRAGSSYNEQFF.

The rearrangement links TRBV7-9 to TRBJ2-7; TRBD1 or TRBD2 may be the D gene (5 bases each). CDR1 is SEHNR and CDR2 is FQNEAQ in the germline V gene (reference sequence). The CDR3 runs to 14 residues. Between the trimmed V and J ends, which lost 4 bases and 0 bases, there was a span of 10 bases. The CDR3 nucleotides are TGTGCCAGCAGCTCTCCGGGGCTCTCCTACGAGCAGTACTTC. Protein sequence: CASSSPGLSYEQYF.

This clone has a single count. This chain connects TRBV7-2 to TRBJ2-7; D remains unclear. V lost 3 bases to trimming and J lost 5 bases, with 14 bases between them. CDR1 and CDR2 from the germline V gene are SGHTA and FQGNSA. The CDR3 extends over 14 amino acids. The CDR3 coding sequence is TGTGCCAGCAGCTTGTACTTTGCAAACCACGAGCAGTACTTC. This gives the protein CASSLYFANHEQYF.

CDR3 in DNA: TGTGCCAGCAGCTTGAATGGCTACACCTTC. It codes for CASSLNGYTF. The chain recombines TRBV5-8 with TRBJ1-2; D gene uncertain. V dropped 1 base and J dropped 6 bases, with 1 base sitting between them. There are 10 residues in the CDR3. Germline values: CDR1 SGHTS, CDR2 YDEGEE.

This chain joins TRBV4-1 and TRBJ1-4, with D maybe TRBD1 (6 bases). The germline gives CDR1 MGHRA, CDR2 YSYEKL. The V and J ends lost 2 bases and 7 bases respectively, with 11 bases between them. The CDR3 has 14 residues. The CDR3 protein is CASSQTGFFEKLFF. CDR3 bases: TGCGCCAGCAGCCAAACAGGGTTTTTTGAAAAACTGTTTTTT.

This chain links TRBV29-1 with TRBJ2-7, with D possibly being TRBD2 (6 bases). From germline, CDR1 is SQVTM and CDR2 ANQGSEA. The CDR3 is made up of 11 amino acids. V lost 6 bases, J lost 3 bases, and 9 bases lay in between. Written as DNA, the CDR3 is TGCAGCGTGGTAGCGGTCTACGAGCAGTACTTC. Its protein product is CSVVAVYEQYF.